This T cell receptor (beta chain) was sequenced for a study of cytomegalovirus exposure and HLA in healthy donors. Study-level background: T cells numbering about 179 million yielded some 120 million unique TCR beta sequences in an earlier analysis. Study-level results: Analyzed later, most CMV-associated TCR beta chains appeared HLA-restricted. The majority of TCR sequences were rare, yet some public TCRs appeared in many donors.

PCR primers comprised 60 Vbeta and 13 Jbeta primers. Produced via immunoSEQ multiplex PCR; TCRdb's table is partial and in-frame only. This table holds some 190,000 clones, 74% found once. From germline, CDR1 is LNHDA and CDR2 SQIVND (reference sequence). The V segment lost 7 bases and the J segment 7 bases; nucleotides outside the gene matches: 7. The CDR3 has 14 residues. On this clone itself: Its antigen is not identified.

The sample was PBMCs. J is TRBJ2-1 and V is TRBV19; 10 bases are a match to TRBD1. The clonotype comes from a woman aged 30 to 39 in good health and CMV-seropositive. CDR3 in DNA: TGTGCCAGTACTATGACAGGGGGCGGAAATGAGCAGTTCTTC. Amino acid sequence: CASTMTGGGNEQFF.